This T cell receptor beta chain came from a study of blood T cell repertoires in COVID-19. The overall study: The United States, Italy and Spain supplied acute and convalescent COVID-19 samples. PBMCs, B-cell-depleted T cells, or T cells were the source of the cDNA or gDNA that made up the material.

As handled by the study authors: The assay estimated nucleated cells by amplifying reference gene primers. The protocol was immunoSEQ multiplex PCR, while the TCRdb copy is restricted to in-frame clones and leaves out a portion. Clone size and V and J calls were adopted from that table, with D and trimming inferred from the DNA. The sample shows 150,000 or so clones, roughly 83% of them seen only once. CDR3 length equals 15 residues. Trimming took 3 bases from V and 5 from J, leaving 16 bases between them. The germline V gene encodes CDR1 SGDLS and CDR2 YYNGEE. This TCR was sampled from a woman in her sixties or seventies with COVID-19, enrolled during active disease. The chain links TRBV9 to TRBJ2-3; D ambiguous. Sequenced sample: peripheral blood. The CDR3 loop reads CASSGPTQRLDTQYF. CDR3 nucleotide sequence: TGTGCCAGCAGCGGGCCTACCCAGCGATTAGATACGCAGTATTTT.